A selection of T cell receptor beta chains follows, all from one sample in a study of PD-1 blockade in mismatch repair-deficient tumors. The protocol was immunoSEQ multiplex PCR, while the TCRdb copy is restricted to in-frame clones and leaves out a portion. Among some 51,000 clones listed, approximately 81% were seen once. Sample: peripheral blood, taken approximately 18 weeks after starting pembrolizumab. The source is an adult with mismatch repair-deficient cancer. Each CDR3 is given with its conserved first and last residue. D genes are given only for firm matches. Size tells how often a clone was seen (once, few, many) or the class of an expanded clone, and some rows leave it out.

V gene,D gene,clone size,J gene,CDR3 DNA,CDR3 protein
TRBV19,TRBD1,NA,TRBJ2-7,TGTGCCAGTAGTATAGGGGACAGGGTAAGGGAGCAGTACTTC,CASSIGDRVREQYF
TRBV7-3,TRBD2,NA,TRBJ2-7,TGTGCCAGCAGCTTTCTAGCGGGAGATTCCTACGAGCAGTACTTC,CASSFLAGDSYEQYF
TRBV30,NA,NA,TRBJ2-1,TGTGCCTGGAACTATCCGGGAACCCGAGGCAATGAGCAGTTCTTC,CAWNYPGTRGNEQFF
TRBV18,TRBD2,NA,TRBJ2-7,TGTGCCAGCTCACCACTAGCGGGGACTACCTACGAGCAGTACTTC,CASSPLAGTTYEQYF
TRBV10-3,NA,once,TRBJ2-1,TGTGCCATCAGTGAGTCAAGGGGGGGATACAATGAGCAGTTCTTC,CAISESRGGYNEQFF
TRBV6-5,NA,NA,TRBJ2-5,TGTGCCAGCAGTTACTGGAGGAATCAAGAGACCCAGTACTTC,CASSYWRNQETQYF
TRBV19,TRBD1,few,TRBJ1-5,TGTGCCAGTAGTATACGGGACAGGGGTTCGCCCCAGCATTTT,CASSIRDRGSPQHF
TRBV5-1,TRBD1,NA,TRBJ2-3,TGCGCCAGCAGCCCGGGACAGGGCAGCGATACGCAGTATTTT,CASSPGQGSDTQYF
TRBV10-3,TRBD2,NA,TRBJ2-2,TGTGCCATCAGTGAGTCGGGCGCTAGCGGGGCCTTTCCCGCGAACACCGGGGAGCTGTTTTTT,CAISESGASGAFPANTGELFF
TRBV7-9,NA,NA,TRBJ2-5,TGTGCCAGCAGCTTAGCCCGGGGAGAGACCCAGTACTTC,CASSLARGETQYF
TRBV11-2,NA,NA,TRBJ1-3,TGTGCCAGCAGAAATTGGGGCCGCGGTTGGGGTGGAAACACCATATATTTT,CASRNWGRGWGGNTIYF
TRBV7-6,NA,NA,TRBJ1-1,TGTGCCAGCAGCACCGGGGGAAACACTGAAGCTTTCTTT,CASSTGGNTEAFF
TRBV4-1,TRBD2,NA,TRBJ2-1,TGCGCCAGCAGCCAGGCGACGGGGGGGGTTGAGCAGTTCTTC,CASSQATGGVEQFF
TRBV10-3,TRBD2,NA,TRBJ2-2,TGTGCCATCAGTGCCTATACCGGGACTAGCGGGAGGCCGGGGACCGGGGAGCTGTTTTTT,CAISAYTGTSGRPGTGELFF
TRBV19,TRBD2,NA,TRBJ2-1,TGTGCCAGTAGTCCCCCTAGCGGGAGGGCCTTTTTAGTCAATGAGCAGTTCTTC,CASSPPSGRAFLVNEQFF
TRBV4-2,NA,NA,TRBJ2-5,TGTGCCAGCAGCCAAGATCGGGGAACCCGAGAGACCCAGTACTTC,CASSQDRGTRETQYF
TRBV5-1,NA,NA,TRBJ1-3,TGCGCCAGCAGCTTGGACGCGGGGCACGGAAACACCATATATTTT,CASSLDAGHGNTIYF
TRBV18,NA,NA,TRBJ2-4,TGTGCCAGCTCACCGGGGGAAAACATTCAGTACTTC,CASSPGENIQYF
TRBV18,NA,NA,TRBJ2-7,TGTGCCAGCTCACCGGACCCCGACGAGCAGTACTTC,CASSPDPDEQYF
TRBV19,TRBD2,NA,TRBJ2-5,TGTGCCAGTAGTATCTTAGCGGGAGTGCGGGAGACCCAGTACTTC,CASSILAGVRETQYF
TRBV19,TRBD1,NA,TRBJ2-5,TGTGCCAGTAGTATGATAGGGGGCCAGGAAGAGACCCAGTACTTC,CASSMIGGQEETQYF
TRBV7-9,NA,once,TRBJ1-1,TGTGCCAGCAGACCCACCCCCGGGACACCGAACACTGAAGCTTTCTTT,CASRPTPGTPNTEAFF
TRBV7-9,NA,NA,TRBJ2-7,TGTGCCAGCAGCTTAGGTCTCAGGGCCCCGGTCAAGGATCTTCTGAAGCAGTACTTC,CASSLGLRAPVKDLLKQYF
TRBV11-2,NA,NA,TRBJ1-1,TGTGCCAGCAGCTCCCGGGGAGGGGGGGTCGCTGAAGCTTTCTTT,CASSSRGGGVAEAFF
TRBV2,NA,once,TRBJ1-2,TGTGCCAGCAGACGGTATGGCTACACCTTC,CASRRYGYTF
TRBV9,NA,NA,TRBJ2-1,TGTGCCAGCAGCACCCCCGGGACCCCTTATGGGAATGAGCAGTTCTTC,CASSTPGTPYGNEQFF
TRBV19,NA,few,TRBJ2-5,TGTGCCAGTAGCGCAAGGGTTCGGGAGACCCAGTACTTC,CASSARVRETQYF
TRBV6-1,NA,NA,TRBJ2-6,TGTGCCAGCAGTGACTACTCTGGGGCCAACGTCCTGACTTTC,CASSDYSGANVLTF
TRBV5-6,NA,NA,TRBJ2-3,TGTGCCAGCAGCTCTTCGGCAGATACGCAGTATTTT,CASSSSADTQYF
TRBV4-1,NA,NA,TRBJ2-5,TGCGCCAGCAGCCAAGTTCCCGGGAGTGGAGAGACCCAGTACTTC,CASSQVPGSGETQYF
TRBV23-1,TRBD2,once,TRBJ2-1,TGCGCCAGCAGTCCTGCCTGGACTAGCGTCATATATGAGCAGTTCTTC,CASSPAWTSVIYEQFF
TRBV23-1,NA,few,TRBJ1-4,TGCGCCAGCAGACAACAGGACGCTAATGAAAAACTGTTTTTT,CASRQQDANEKLFF
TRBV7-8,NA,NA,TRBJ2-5,TGTGCCAGCAGCTTAGAAACAGGGATGGAGACCCAGTACTTC,CASSLETGMETQYF
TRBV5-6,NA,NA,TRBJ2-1,TGTGCCAGCAGCTTTGTACCAGGGGAATACAATGAGCAGTTCTTC,CASSFVPGEYNEQFF
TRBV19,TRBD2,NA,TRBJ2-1,TGTGCCACCAGACTAGCGGGGAACAATGAGCAGTTCTTC,CATRLAGNNEQFF
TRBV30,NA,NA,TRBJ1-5,TGTGCCTGGAGCGCAGGGCAAGGTCTCAATCAGCCCCAGCATTTT,CAWSAGQGLNQPQHF